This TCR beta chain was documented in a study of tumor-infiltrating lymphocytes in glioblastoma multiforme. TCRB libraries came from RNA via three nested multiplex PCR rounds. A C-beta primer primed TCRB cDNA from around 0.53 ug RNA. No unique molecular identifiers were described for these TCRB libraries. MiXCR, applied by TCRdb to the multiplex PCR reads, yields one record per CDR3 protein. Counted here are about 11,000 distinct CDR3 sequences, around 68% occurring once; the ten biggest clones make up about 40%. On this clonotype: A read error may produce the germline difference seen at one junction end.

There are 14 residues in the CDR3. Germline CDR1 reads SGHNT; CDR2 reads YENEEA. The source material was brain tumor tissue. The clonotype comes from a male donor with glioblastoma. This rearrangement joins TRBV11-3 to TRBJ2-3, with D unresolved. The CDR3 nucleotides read TGCGCCAGCAGCTTAGATACTGGCACAGATAAGCACTATTTT. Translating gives CASSLDTGTDKHYF. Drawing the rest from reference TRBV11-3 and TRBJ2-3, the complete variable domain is EAGVVQSPRYKIIEKKQPVAFWCNPISGHNTLYWYLQNLGQGPELLIRYENEEAVDDSQLPKDRFSAERLKGVDSTLKIQPAELGDSAVYLCASSLDTGTDKHYFGPGTRLTVL.